This TCR beta chain was obtained from a study of blood T cell repertoires in COVID-19. For the study at large: Sites in the United States, Italy and Spain provided acute and convalescent COVID-19 samples.

Per the original data handling: It was from reference gene primer amplification that nucleated cell counts were estimated. Clones were sequenced by immunoSEQ multiplex PCR, and TCRdb holds only the in-frame ones, with some missing. That table supplies the V and J calls and clone size; D and trimming were determined from the DNA. The profile shows about 170,000 clones, approximately 81% of them singletons. The receptor comes from a human donor with acute or convalescent COVID-19. The donor label of this sample is uncertain. The material sequenced was peripheral blood.

CDR3 sequence reads: CASSLTTVQETQYF. The CDR3, as DNA: TGTGCCAGCAGCCTCACGACTGTCCAAGAGACCCAGTACTTC. The chain joins TRBV5-6 to TRBJ2-5; D unresolved. Germline V gene sequence: CDR1 SGHDT, CDR2 YYEEEE. The CDR3 contains 14 residues. Trimming pared 4 bases from V and 1 base from J, leaving 11 bases between.